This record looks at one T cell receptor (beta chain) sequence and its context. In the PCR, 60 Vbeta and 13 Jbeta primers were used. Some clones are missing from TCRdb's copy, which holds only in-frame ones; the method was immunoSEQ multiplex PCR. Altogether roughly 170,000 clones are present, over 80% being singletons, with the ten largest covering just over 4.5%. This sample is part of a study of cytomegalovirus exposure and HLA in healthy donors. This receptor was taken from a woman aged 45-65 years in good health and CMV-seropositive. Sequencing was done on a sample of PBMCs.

The CDR3 nucleotides read TGTGCCAGCAGCTTGGCGGCAGGTGCGTCTGGGGCCAACGTCCTGACTTTC. Translation gives CASSLAAGASGANVLTF. The rearrangement joins TRBV5-5 to TRBJ2-6; D is undetermined. V was cut by 0 bases and J by 1 base, with 11 bases left in between. From germline, CDR1 is SGHKS and CDR2 YYEKEE (reference sequence). The CDR3 consists of 17 residues.